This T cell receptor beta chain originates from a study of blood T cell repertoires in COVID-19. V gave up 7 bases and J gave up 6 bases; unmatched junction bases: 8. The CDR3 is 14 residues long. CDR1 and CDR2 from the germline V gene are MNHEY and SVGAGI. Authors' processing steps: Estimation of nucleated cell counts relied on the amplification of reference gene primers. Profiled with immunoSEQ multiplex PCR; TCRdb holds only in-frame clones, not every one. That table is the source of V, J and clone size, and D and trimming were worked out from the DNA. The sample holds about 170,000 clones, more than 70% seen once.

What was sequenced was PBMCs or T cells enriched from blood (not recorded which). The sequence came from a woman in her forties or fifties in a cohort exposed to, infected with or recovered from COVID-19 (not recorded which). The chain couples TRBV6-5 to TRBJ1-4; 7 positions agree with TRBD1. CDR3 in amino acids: CASNRQGRDEKLFF. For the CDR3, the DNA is TGTGCCAGCAACCGACAGGGACGTGATGAAAAACTGTTTTTT.